Below are 13 T cell receptor beta chains sequenced from a single sample in a study of PD-1 blockade in classical Hodgkin lymphoma. Time point here: cycle 4 day 1 (C4D1), after 6 weeks of nivolumab. Every single patient, without exception, relapsed after autologous stem cell transplantation, and brentuximab vedotin exposure varied. The protocol was immunoSEQ multiplex PCR, while the TCRdb copy is restricted to in-frame clones and leaves out a portion. This table holds tens of thousands of clones, about two thirds found once. The starting material was peripheral blood mononuclear cells (PBMCs), obtained before the fourth cycle of nivolumab. The receptor source for this set is a human donor with classical Hodgkin lymphoma.

The chain has TRBV7-8 and TRBJ1-4; 11 bases are a match to TRBD1. The CDR3 spans 17 residues. The germline V gene has CDR1 SGHVS and CDR2 FQNEAQ. V was clipped by 5 bases and J by 0 bases; unmatched bases: 5. CDR3 coding DNA: TGTGCCAGCAGCCAAGGACAGGGGGCTGCAACTAATGAAAAACTGTTTTTT. The encoded protein is CASSQGQGAATNEKLFF. Drawing the rest from reference TRBV7-8 and TRBJ1-4, the complete variable domain is GAGVSQSPRYKVAKRGQDVALRCDPISGHVSLFWYQQALGQGPEFLTYFQNEAQLDKSGLPSDRFFAERPEGSVSTLKIQRTQQEDSAVYLCASSQGQGAATNEKLFFGSGTQLSVL.

This clone was observed a handful of times. This chain connects TRBV30 to TRBJ2-4; D might be TRBD2 (6 bases). CDR1 and CDR2 from the germline V gene are GTSNPN and SVGIG (reference sequence). This CDR3 spans 11 amino acids. The DNA for the CDR3 is TGTGCTCGGAGGGACCGAGACATTCAGTACTTC. This sequence encodes CARRDRDIQYF.

This clone has a count of ten or more. This chain connects TRBV7-9 to TRBJ2-3; D is possibly TRBD2 (5 bases). Germline V gene sequence: CDR1 SEHNR, CDR2 FQNEAQ (reference sequence). V was pared by 0 bases and J by 5 bases, with 12 bases between. The CDR3 has 15 residues. For the CDR3, the DNA is TGTGCCAGCAGCTTAGCGGGGAGCGTGGGAGATACGCAGTATTTT. Translated: CASSLAGSVGDTQYF.

Written as DNA, the CDR3 is TGTGCCAGCAGTCGGGGCCTGGATACGCAGTATTTT. Its protein product is CASSRGLDTQYF. The V call is TRBV6-5, the J call TRBJ2-3; possibly TRBD1 or TRBD2 for D (5 bases each). V dropped 5 bases and J dropped 6 bases, with 9 bases sitting between them. The CDR3 is 12 residues long. Germline CDR1 MNHEY, CDR2 SVGAGI.

The chain links TRBV2 to TRBJ2-5; 8 positions match TRBD2. Germline CDR1 is SNHLY and CDR2 is FYNNEI. V trimming: 4 bases; J trimming: 5 bases; junction bases outside the gene matches: 6. CDR3 length equals 14 residues. CDR3: CASSVRSGGETQYF. CDR3 in DNA: TGTGCCAGCAGTGTCCGCAGCGGGGGTGAGACCCAGTACTTC.

About this clone itself: Additional DNA sequences in this sample encode the identical CDR3. The V and J genes are TRBV7-8 and TRBJ2-7; 8 bases align to TRBD1. In germline, CDR1 is SGHVS, CDR2 FQNEAQ. This CDR3 contains 14 residues. J gave up 0 bases and V 3 bases, and 1 base lay outside the gene matches. This CDR3 is CASSLGTGSYEQYF. The CDR3 nucleotides read TGTGCCAGCAGCTTGGGGACAGGCTCCTACGAGCAGTACTTC.

This sequence joins TRBV6-5 and TRBJ2-7, with 8 bases aligning to TRBD1. Germline CDR1 MNHEY, CDR2 SVGAGI. J lost 4 bases, V lost 0 bases, and 5 bases had no gene match. This CDR3 contains 15 residues. The CDR3 sequence: CASSYSADRVYEQYF. The CDR3 nucleotides read TGTGCCAGCAGTTACTCGGCGGACAGGGTGTACGAGCAGTACTTC.

By proportion, this clone is medium-sized. The gene calls are TRBV29-1 and TRBJ1-2, with a possible D match to TRBD1 (6 bases). The germline gives CDR1 SQVTM, CDR2 ANQGSEA. The CDR3 runs 16 residues. V lost 4 bases to trimming and J lost 4 bases, with 22 bases between them. The CDR3 bases are TGCAGCGTTGTCGACGAACAGGGAGCCCCCTTCTATGGCTACACCTTC. It yields the protein CSVVDEQGAPFYGYTF.

The chain joins TRBV6-1 to TRBJ2-7; 8 bases are a match to TRBD1. V lost 5 bases, J lost 2 bases, and 8 bases stayed unmatched. CDR3 size: 15 residues. Germline assignment: CDR1 MNHNS and CDR2 SASEGT. The CDR3: CASSSTGTGTYEQYF. CDR3 sequence (DNA): TGTGCCAGCAGTTCAACCGGGACAGGCACCTACGAGCAGTACTTC.

In this sample, this clone turned up a few times. The chain employs TRBV11-2 and TRBJ2-1; D is perhaps TRBD1 (5 bases). V lost 0 bases, J lost 0 bases, and 15 bases lay in between. CDR3 length: 18 residues. Germline V gives CDR1 SGHAT, CDR2 FQNNGV. CDR3 in DNA: TGTGCCAGCAGCTTAGATCGGTTAGGGGCCTTCTCCTACAATGAGCAGTTCTTC. Amino acids: CASSLDRLGAFSYNEQFF. The full variable domain, its missing parts supplied by reference TRBV11-2 and TRBJ2-1, is EAGVAQSPRYKIIEKRQSVAFWCNPISGHATLYWYQQILGQGPKLLIQFQNNGVVDDSQLPKDRFSAERLKGVDSTLKIQPAKLEDSAVYLCASSLDRLGAFSYNEQFFGPGTRLTVL.

The genes are TRBV19 and TRBJ2-7, with D possibly being TRBD1 (6 bases). Germline values: CDR1 LNHDA, CDR2 SQIVND (reference sequence). The CDR3 length is 13 residues. Between the trimmed V and J ends, which lost 3 bases and 2 bases, there was a span of 8 bases. DNA for the CDR3: TGTGCCAGTAGTATGGGGGCCCCCTACGAGCAGTACTTC. Its translation is CASSMGAPYEQYF.

V and J are TRBV5-1 and TRBJ2-1, with D possibly TRBD1 on 6 matching bases. The CDR3 has 15 residues. The germline CDR1 and CDR2 sequences are SGHRS and YFSETQ. The germline V and J ends were trimmed by 3 bases and 3 bases, with 13 bases remaining between them. The chain's CDR3 is CASSYSGVNYNEQFF. DNA for the CDR3: TGCGCCAGCAGCTACTCAGGGGTAAACTACAATGAGCAGTTCTTC.

This clone was detected a few times. The gene calls are TRBV6-7 and TRBJ1-5; D might be TRBD1 (5 bases). TRBV6-7 is sorted into the ORF group, with uncertain function. The CDR3 is made up of 16 amino acids. V was cut by 8 bases and J by 4 bases, with 21 bases left in between. The CDR3 is CASSSDGGGCNQPQHF. The DNA for the CDR3 is TGTGCCAGCTCCTCCGATGGGGGGGGATGTAATCAGCCCCAGCATTTT.